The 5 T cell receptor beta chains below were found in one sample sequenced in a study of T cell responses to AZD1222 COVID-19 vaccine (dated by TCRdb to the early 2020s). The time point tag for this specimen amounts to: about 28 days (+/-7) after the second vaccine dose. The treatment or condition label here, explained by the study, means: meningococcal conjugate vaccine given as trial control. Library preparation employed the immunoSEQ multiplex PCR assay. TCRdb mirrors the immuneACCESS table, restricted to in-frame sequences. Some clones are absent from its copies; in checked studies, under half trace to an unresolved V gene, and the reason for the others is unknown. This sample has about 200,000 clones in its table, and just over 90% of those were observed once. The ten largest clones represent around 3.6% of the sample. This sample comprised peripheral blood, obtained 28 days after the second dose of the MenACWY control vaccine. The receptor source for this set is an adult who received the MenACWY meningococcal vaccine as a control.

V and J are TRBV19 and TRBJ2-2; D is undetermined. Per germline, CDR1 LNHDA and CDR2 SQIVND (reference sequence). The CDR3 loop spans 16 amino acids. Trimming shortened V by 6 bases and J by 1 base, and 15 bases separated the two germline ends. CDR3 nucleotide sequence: TGTGCCAGTAGCCTTAGGAGCAGACAGAACACCGGGGAGCTGTTTTTT. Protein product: CASSLRSRQNTGELFF. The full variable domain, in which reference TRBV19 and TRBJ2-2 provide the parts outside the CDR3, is DGGITQSPKYLFRKEGQNVTLSCEQNLNHDAMYWYRQDPGQGLRLIYYSQIVNDFQKGDIAEGYSVSREKKESFPLTVTSAQKNPTAFYLCASSLRSRQNTGELFFGEGSRLTVL.

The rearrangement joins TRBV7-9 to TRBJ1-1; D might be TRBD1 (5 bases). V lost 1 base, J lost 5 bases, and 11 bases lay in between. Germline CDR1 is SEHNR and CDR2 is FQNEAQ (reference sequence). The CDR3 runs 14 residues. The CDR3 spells CASSLEQGWTEAFF. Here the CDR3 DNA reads TGTGCCAGCAGCTTAGAGCAGGGCTGGACTGAAGCTTTCTTT.

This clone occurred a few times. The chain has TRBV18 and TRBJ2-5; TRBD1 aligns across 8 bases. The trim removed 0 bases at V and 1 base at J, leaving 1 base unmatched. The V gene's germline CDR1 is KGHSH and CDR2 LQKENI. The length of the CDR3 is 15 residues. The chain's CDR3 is CASSPPTGVQETQYF. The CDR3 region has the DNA TGTGCCAGCTCACCACCGACAGGGGTCCAAGAGACCCAGTACTTC.

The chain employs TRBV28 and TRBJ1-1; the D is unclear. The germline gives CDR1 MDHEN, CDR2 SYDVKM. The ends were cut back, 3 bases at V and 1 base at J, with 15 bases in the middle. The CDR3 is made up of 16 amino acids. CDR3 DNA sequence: TGTGCCAGCAGTTTTTGGACCGCTACTCGGAACACTGAAGCTTTCTTT. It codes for CASSFWTATRNTEAFF.

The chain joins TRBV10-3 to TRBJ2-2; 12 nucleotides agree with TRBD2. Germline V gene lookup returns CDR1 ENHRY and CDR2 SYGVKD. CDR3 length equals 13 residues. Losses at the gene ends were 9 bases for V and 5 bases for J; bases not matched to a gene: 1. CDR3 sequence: CAIGLAGTGELFF. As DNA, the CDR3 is TGTGCCATTGGACTAGCGGGAACCGGGGAGCTGTTTTTT.